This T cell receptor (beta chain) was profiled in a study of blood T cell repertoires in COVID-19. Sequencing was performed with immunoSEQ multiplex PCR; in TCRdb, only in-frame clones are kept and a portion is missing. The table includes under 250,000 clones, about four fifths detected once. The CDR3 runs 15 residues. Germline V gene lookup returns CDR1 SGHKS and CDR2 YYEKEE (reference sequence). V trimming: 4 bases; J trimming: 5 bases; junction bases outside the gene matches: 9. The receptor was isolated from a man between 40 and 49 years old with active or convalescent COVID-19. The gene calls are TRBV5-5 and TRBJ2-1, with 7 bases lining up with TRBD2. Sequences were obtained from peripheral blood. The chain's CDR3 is CASSRGRTTHNEQFF. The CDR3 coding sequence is TGTGCCAGCAGCCGCGGGAGAACCACCCACAATGAGCAGTTCTTC.